This T cell receptor (beta chain) emerged from a study of blood T cells in healthy people across ages. Broader study findings: With age, beta diversity per million T cells declined roughly linearly, significantly by approximately 41. Long-lived and aged donors differed, with more naive CD4+ cells and higher diversity in the long-lived. Percentage of naive T cells showed a strong correlation with TCR beta diversity.

Concerning this clonotype: Its antigen is unidentified.

The second PCR ran about 6 to 12 cycles with a sample-barcoded 5' primer and J-beta primers. MiXCR, applied by TCRdb to the 5' RACE reads, yields one record per CDR3 protein. There are 1,500,000 or so distinct CDR3 sequences in the sample; 45% to 70% occur only once, and 6.5% to 8.5% lies in the top ten. Trimming removed 4 bases from V and 5 bases from J, with 17 bases in between. CDR1 is SQVTM, CDR2 ANQGSEA, per germline. This CDR3 spans 14 amino acids. Sequences were obtained from blood. The chain couples TRBV29-1 to TRBJ2-5; D possibly corresponds to TRBD1 (5 bases). The receptor's source is a man aged 18 to 35 in good health. The DNA for the CDR3 is TGCAGCGTTGGAATGGGGTGGGGCCTTGAGACCCAGTACTTC. Translating it yields CSVGMGWGLETQYF.